This TCR beta chain comes out of a study of cytomegalovirus exposure and HLA in healthy donors. Broader study findings: The authors confirmed in vitro that a few CMV-associated chains were specific for CMV antigens.

The PCR made use of 60 Vbeta and 13 Jbeta primers. Sequencing used immunoSEQ multiplex PCR; TCRdb keeps in-frame clones, though not all of them. The sample contains over 30,000 clones, about two thirds of which appear only once. This clone was counted between two and nine times. What it binds is not known. The CDR3 spans 14 residues. CDR1 is SGHRS, CDR2 YFSETQ, per germline. V was pared by 0 bases and J by 8 bases, with 5 bases of the junction left unmatched. The chain uses TRBV5-1 and TRBJ1-2; TRBD1 matches 9 bases. Sequenced: PBMCs. The clonotype was recovered from a middle-aged man in good health and CMV-seropositive. Written as DNA, the CDR3 is TGCGCCAGCAGCTTGGAGACAGGGGGAAGCGGCTACACCTTC. Translating it yields CASSLETGGSGYTF.